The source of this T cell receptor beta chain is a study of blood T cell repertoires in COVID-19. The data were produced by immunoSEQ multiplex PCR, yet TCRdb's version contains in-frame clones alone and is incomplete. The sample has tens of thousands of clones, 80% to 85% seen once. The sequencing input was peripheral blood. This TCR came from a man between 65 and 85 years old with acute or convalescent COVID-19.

CDR3 residues: CAFLPLAGNTGELFF. The DNA for the CDR3 is TGTGCCTTCCTTCCACTGGCGGGGAACACCGGGGAGCTGTTTTTT. V usage is TRBV5-4 and J usage is TRBJ2-2; D perhaps matches TRBD2 (5 bases). The CDR3 loop spans 15 amino acids. Trimming removed 10 bases at V and 1 base at J, with 17 bases between. Germline V gene data show CDR1 as SGHNT and CDR2 as YYREEE (reference sequence).